The 16 T cell receptor beta chains reported below all come from one sample, sequenced in a study of neurological immune-mediated disorders. One entry per CDR3 protein results from TCRdb running MiXCR on the 5' RACE reads. The sample records approximately 30,000 distinct CDR3 sequences, about 14% being singletons. As to time point: technical triplicate 2. The sequenced sample consisted of CD4+ T cells from blood. The receptor set was obtained from a female donor with HTLV-1-associated myelopathy (HAM/TSP).

This clonotype was recorded many times. This chain connects TRBV7-2 to TRBJ2-7, with 7 bases lining up with TRBD1. The CDR3 totals 14 residues. The V gene's germline CDR1 is SGHTA and CDR2 FQGNSA. V lost 4 bases to trimming and J lost 1 base; unmatched junction nucleotides: 4. The CDR3 here is CASSYGDSSYEQYF. The CDR3 DNA is TGTGCCAGCAGCTATGGGGACAGTTCCTACGAGCAGTACTTC.

This clonotype occurred many times. This rearrangement joins TRBV20-1 to TRBJ2-3; 11 positions agree with TRBD2. V lost 5 bases, J lost 2 bases, and 6 bases stayed unmatched. CDR3 length: 15 amino acids. Germline V gives CDR1 DFQATT, CDR2 SNEGSKA (reference sequence). CDR3: CSAYLAGGNTDTQYF. CDR3 nucleotide sequence: TGCAGTGCTTATCTAGCGGGGGGTAACACAGATACGCAGTATTTT.

This clonotype was counted many times. The genes are TRBV29-1 and TRBJ1-1; D uncertain. The length of the CDR3 is 14 residues. Trimming pared 5 bases from V and 1 base from J, leaving 14 bases between. CDR1 is SQVTM and CDR2 is ANQGSEA in the germline V gene. CDR3 nucleotide sequence: TGCAGCGTTACAAAGGGTATGGCGAACACTGAAGCTTTCTTT. It is translated as CSVTKGMANTEAFF.

This clonotype has a count of ten or more. This sequence joins TRBV5-1 and TRBJ2-7; 10 nucleotides agree with TRBD2. The germline gives CDR1 SGHRS, CDR2 YFSETQ. V shed 4 bases, J shed 4 bases, and the junction held 11 bases outside the gene matches. This CDR3 has 16 residues. The CDR3 DNA reads as TGCGCCAGCAGCCCGCTGGGACTAGCGAGGGCTTACGAGCAGTACTTC. It is translated as CASSPLGLARAYEQYF. The complete variable domain, with remaining parts taken from reference TRBV5-1 and TRBJ2-7, reads KAGVTQTPRYLIKTRGQQVTLSCSPISGHRSVSWYQQTPGQGLQFLFEYFSETQRNKGNFPGRFSGRQFSNSRSEMNVSTLELGDSALYLCASSPLGLARAYEQYFGPGTRLTVT.

This clonotype has only a few counts. The chain couples TRBV20-1 to TRBJ1-5; D is perhaps TRBD1 (5 bases). The V and J ends lost 2 bases and 6 bases respectively, with 17 bases between them. In germline, CDR1 is DFQATT, CDR2 SNEGSKA (reference sequence). This CDR3 contains 15 residues. CDR3 sequence (DNA): TGCAGTGCTAGAAGATTTTCAGGGATGGGTCAGCCCCAGCATTTT. Protein: CSARRFSGMGQPQHF.

There are a few counts of this clonotype. One end of the junction does not line up with germline, which may come from a read error. The chain is built from TRBV10-2 and TRBJ2-1; 9 bases align to TRBD2. Germline CDR1 WSHSY, CDR2 SAAADI. This CDR3 is 13 amino acids long. The chain's CDR3 is CASSESLREGLIF. CDR3 DNA sequence: TGCGCCAGCAGTGAGTCTTTGCGGGAGGGCTTAATCTTC.

This clonotype came up many times. The gene calls are TRBV12-3 or TRBV12-4 and TRBJ1-4; maybe TRBD1 (6 bases). V was shortened by 2 bases and J by 0 bases, with 7 bases between the two germline ends. The CDR3 runs to 15 residues. CDR3 loop: CASSLRGATNEKLFF. CDR3 DNA sequence: TGTGCCAGCAGTTTAAGGGGGGCAACTAATGAAAAACTGTTTTTT.

This clonotype was seen ten or more times. The genes are TRBV5-6 and TRBJ2-7, with D perhaps given as TRBD1 or TRBD2 (5 bases each). V shed 0 bases and J shed 5 bases, with 9 bases lying between them. Germline V CDR1 and CDR2: SGHDT, YYEEEE. This CDR3 contains 13 residues. The CDR3 protein is CASSLGDRNEQYF. CDR3 bases: TGTGCCAGCAGCTTGGGGGACCGCAACGAGCAGTACTTC.

This clonotype came up many times. The chain links TRBV14 to TRBJ2-3; 7 nucleotides agree with TRBD2. CDR1 is SGHDN and CDR2 is FVKESK in the germline V gene. V dropped 0 bases and J dropped 0; count of bases not matched to a gene: 6. The CDR3 spans 17 residues. The CDR3: CASSQDPAGTSTDTQYF. The CDR3 DNA reads TGTGCCAGCAGCCAAGATCCAGCGGGGACTAGCACAGATACGCAGTATTTT.

This clonotype was seen repeatedly, ten times or more. The V gene is TRBV4-2, the J gene TRBJ2-1; no clear D. Per the germline V gene, CDR1 is LGHNA and CDR2 is YNFKEQ. The CDR3 consists of 13 residues. V was cut by 1 base and J by 0 bases, with 1 base left in between. This CDR3 reads CASSQGSYNEQFF. In DNA form, the CDR3 reads TGTGCCAGCAGCCAAGGCTCCTACAATGAGCAGTTCTTC.

The chain employs TRBV23-1 and TRBJ2-1; 7 bases fit TRBD1. TRBV23-1 is an ORF; its function is uncertain. V dropped 4 bases and J dropped 4; count of bases not matched to a gene: 13. CDR3 length: 17 amino acids. The chain's CDR3 is CASSPIRPGQTYNEQFF. The DNA of the CDR3 is TGCGCCAGCAGTCCGATCCGCCCGGGACAGACATACAATGAGCAGTTCTTC.

This clonotype appeared many times. The chain's CDR3 is CASRHTGELFF. CDR3 bases: TGTGCCAGCAGACACACCGGGGAGCTGTTTTTT. The rearrangement uses TRBV3-1 and TRBJ2-2; unclear D gene. CDR3 length equals 11 residues. The germline V and J ends were trimmed by 6 bases and 3 bases, with 2 bases remaining between them. From germline, CDR1 is LGHDT and CDR2 YNNKEL (reference sequence).

This clonotype was observed many times. The V gene is TRBV5-1, the J gene TRBJ2-5; the match to TRBD2 covers 12 bases. The V and J ends lost 4 bases and 4 bases, in that order; junction bases with no gene match: 5. The CDR3 length is 15 residues. CDR1 and CDR2 (germline): SGHRS, YFSETQ. CDR3 DNA sequence: TGCGCCAGCAGCCCTAGCGGGAGGGCCCGAGAGACCCAGTACTTC. Residues: CASSPSGRARETQYF.

This clonotype was observed many times. V gene TRBV20-1 combines with J gene TRBJ2-7; 15 nucleotides match TRBD2. V shed 0 bases, J shed 4 bases, and the junction held 4 bases outside the gene matches. Germline V gives CDR1 DFQATT, CDR2 SNEGSKA (reference sequence). The CDR3 contains 16 residues. CDR3 loop: CSAREGLAGGGYEQYF. The CDR3 nucleotides are TGCAGTGCTAGAGAGGGACTAGCGGGAGGTGGGTACGAGCAGTACTTC.

This clonotype was detected ten times or more. The genes are TRBV20-1 and TRBJ1-1; tentative D call: TRBD1 (5 bases). From germline, CDR1 is DFQATT and CDR2 SNEGSKA (reference sequence). The CDR3 extends over 13 amino acids. Trimming pared 5 bases from V and 8 bases from J, leaving 18 bases between. The chain's CDR3 is CSARFDSRSEAFF. DNA for the CDR3: TGCAGTGCTCGGTTTGACAGCCGGTCGGAAGCTTTCTTT.

The gene calls are TRBV6-1 and TRBJ2-7; 11 bases match TRBD2. Germline assignment: CDR1 MNHNS and CDR2 SASEGT. V was clipped by 7 bases and J by 3 bases; unmatched bases: 5. This CDR3 comprises 14 residues. The CDR3 coding sequence is TGTGCCAGCAATGCCGGGACTAGCGGCTACGAGCAGTACTTC. It yields the protein CASNAGTSGYEQYF.